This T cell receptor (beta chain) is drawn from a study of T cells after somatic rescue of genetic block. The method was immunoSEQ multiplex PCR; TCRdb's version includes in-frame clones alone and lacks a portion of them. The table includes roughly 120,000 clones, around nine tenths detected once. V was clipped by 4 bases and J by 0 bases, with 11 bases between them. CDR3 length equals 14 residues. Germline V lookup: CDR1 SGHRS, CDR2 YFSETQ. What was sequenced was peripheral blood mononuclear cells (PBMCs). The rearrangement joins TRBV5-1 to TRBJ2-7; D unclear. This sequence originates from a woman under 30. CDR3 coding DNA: TGCGCCAGCAGCCCAGATCCGAGCTCCTACGAGCAGTACTTC. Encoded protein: CASSPDPSSYEQYF.